The sequence of this TCR beta chain was determined in a study of T-cell memory formation after mild COVID-19. Study details: The study found TCR clusters largely donor specific. Study conclusions and caveats: Pre-infection memory contained some responding clones, which suggested that cross-reactive memory had joined. Mainly in CM and EM were contracting CD4+ clones; CD8+ were in EMRA. Later expanders leaned CD4+, whereas day 15 to 85 contracting clones were balanced CD4/CD8.

TCRdb recomputed calls from the 5' RACE reads with MiXCR, one row per CDR3 protein. Among 180,000 or so distinct CDR3 sequences listed, under 20% were seen once. Note on this clonotype: What it recognizes is unknown.

Sequencing used PBMCs or a T cell subset sorted from them (not recorded which). This sequence was found in an adult woman who had mild COVID-19 (a few samples of this study predate the infection). Cell type and time point are not known.

The CDR3 sequence is CASSPPANPAGELFF. The CDR3 region has the DNA TGTGCCAGCTCACCACCGGCGAACCCCGCCGGGGAGCTGTTTTTT. This chain links TRBV18 with TRBJ2-2; no clear D gene. V lost 0 bases to trimming and J lost 6 bases, with 11 bases between them. This CDR3 spans 15 amino acids. Germline CDR1 KGHSH, CDR2 LQKENI.